A single sample is the source of the 21 T cell receptor beta chains below, sequenced in a study of T cell responses to AZD1222 COVID-19 vaccine. The protocol was immunoSEQ multiplex PCR, while the TCRdb copy is restricted to in-frame clones and leaves out a portion. This sample has 150,000 to 180,000 clones, with 90% found just once. Source: peripheral blood, taken on day 0 of AZD1222 vaccination. Source of these receptors: an adult in good health.

The chain carries TRBV7-9 and TRBJ2-7; unclear D gene. The CDR3 runs 12 residues. The V end was cut by 4 bases, the J end by 2 bases, with 6 bases between. Germline-derived CDR1 and CDR2 are SEHNR and FQNEAQ (reference sequence). Here the CDR3 DNA reads TGTGCCAGCAGCTCCCGACCCTACGAGCAGTACTTC. This encodes CASSSRPYEQYF. The full variable domain, with the rest looked up from reference TRBV7-9 and TRBJ2-7, is DTGVSQNPRHKITKRGQNVTFRCDPISEHNRLYWYRQTLGQGPEFLTYFQNEAQLEKSRLLSDRFSAERPKGSFSTLEIQRTEQGDSAMYLCASSSRPYEQYFGPGTRLTVT.

The rearrangement uses TRBV25-1 and TRBJ2-3; D is perhaps TRBD1 (6 bases). Germline V gene sequence: CDR1 MGHDK, CDR2 SYGVNS. The CDR3 covers 14 residues. V was clipped by 7 bases and J by 4 bases, with 15 bases between them. The CDR3 loop is CASTTGNRADTQYF. DNA of the CDR3: TGTGCCAGCACTACAGGGAATAGGGCAGATACGCAGTATTTT.

The V and J genes are TRBV29-1 and TRBJ2-2; the D is unclear. This CDR3 region has 11 residues. Germline CDR1 and CDR2: SQVTM and ANQGSEA. V was clipped by 6 bases and J by 2 bases, with 4 bases between them. The CDR3 sequence: CSVGNTGELFF. The CDR3 bases are TGCAGCGTGGGAAACACCGGGGAGCTGTTTTTT.

The chain is built from TRBV25-1 and TRBJ1-1; unclear D gene. The germline V gene has CDR1 MGHDK and CDR2 SYGVNS. The V and J ends lost 2 bases and 6 bases respectively, with 13 bases between them. The CDR3 totals 14 residues. The CDR3: CASSEGRGAAEAFF. CDR3 DNA sequence: TGTGCCAGCAGTGAAGGGCGGGGAGCGGCTGAAGCTTTCTTT.

V and J are TRBV7-3 and TRBJ2-3; TRBD2 might be the D (6 bases). CDR1 is SGHTA and CDR2 is FQGTGA in the germline V gene. The CDR3 has 18 amino acids. Between the trimmed V and J ends, which lost 1 base and 1 base, there was a span of 18 bases. CDR3 sequence: CASSLSSGDPSGTDTQYF. In DNA form, the CDR3 reads TGTGCCAGCAGCTTAAGTAGCGGAGACCCCTCGGGCACAGATACGCAGTATTTT.

V gene TRBV5-6 combines with J gene TRBJ1-4; the D is unclear. Germline V gene sequence: CDR1 SGHDT, CDR2 YYEEEE. The CDR3 has 13 amino acids. The ends were cut back, 0 bases at V and 8 bases at J, with 8 bases in the middle. The CDR3 DNA reads TGTGCCAGCAGCTTGGTACTGGAAGAAAAACTGTTTTTT. Its translation: CASSLVLEEKLFF.

Concerning this clone: The junction does not match germline at one end; this may be a read error. This chain joins TRBV7-9 and TRBJ1-2; D possibly corresponds to TRBD1 (5 bases). Germline V gene lookup returns CDR1 SEHNR and CDR2 FQNEAQ (reference sequence). The CDR3 covers 17 residues. The CDR3 protein is CASSLKLQAPLKWGYTF. CDR3 nucleotide sequence: TGTGCCAGTAGCTTAAAGTTACAGGCGCCCCTCAAATGGGGCTACACCTTC.

This clone was detected only a few times. This sequence joins TRBV4-1 and TRBJ2-1; D is possibly TRBD1 (6 bases). Looked up from germline, CDR1 is MGHRA and CDR2 is YSYEKL. The CDR3 has 14 residues. V lost 1 base and J lost 4, with 8 bases in between. The CDR3 loop is CASSQGGTYNEQFF. The CDR3 coding sequence is TGCGCCAGCAGCCAAGGGGGGACATACAATGAGCAGTTCTTC.

The chain has TRBV28 and TRBJ2-7; a weak D match, TRBD1 (6 bases). The germline gives CDR1 MDHEN, CDR2 SYDVKM. Trimming took off 7 bases at V and 4 bases at J, with 17 bases between the two ends. This CDR3 has 14 residues. The CDR3 DNA is TGTGCCAGCACCACGGGACAACCTGGTTACGAGCAGTACTTC. Encoded protein: CASTTGQPGYEQYF.

This clone was counted only a few times. The chain employs TRBV6-2 or TRBV6-3 and TRBJ2-2; D is ambiguous. The CDR3 runs to 14 residues. Trimming removed 6 bases from V and 4 bases from J, with 12 bases in between. CDR1 and CDR2 (germline): MNHEY, SVGEGT. The CDR3 reads CASSLSEFTGELFF. DNA for the CDR3: TGTGCCAGCAGCCTGAGCGAATTCACCGGGGAGCTGTTTTTT.

The rearrangement joins TRBV18 to TRBJ2-2; 13 bases map to TRBD2. The trim removed 6 bases at V and 4 bases at J, leaving 11 bases unmatched. CDR3 length equals 18 residues. Looked up from germline, CDR1 is KGHSH and CDR2 is LQKENI. The DNA of the CDR3 is TGTGCCAGCTCGCTCTTAGGACTAGCGGGAGACCCCACCGGGGAGCTGTTTTTT. Its protein product is CASSLLGLAGDPTGELFF.

This clone has a single count. The genes are TRBV28 and TRBJ2-7; D tentatively fits TRBD1 or TRBD2 (5 bases each). The V end was cut by 4 bases, the J end by 2 bases, with 15 bases between. Per the germline V gene, CDR1 is MDHEN and CDR2 is SYDVKM. The CDR3 is 15 amino acids. The CDR3 sequence is CASSSSGPETYEQYF. For the CDR3, the DNA is TGTGCCAGCAGTTCCTCGGGACCGGAAACCTACGAGCAGTACTTC.

This clone was observed once. The chain employs TRBV7-2 and TRBJ2-1; TRBD2 agrees at 8 bases. This CDR3 spans 16 amino acids. CDR1 is SGHTA, CDR2 FQGNSA, per germline. Trimming removed 5 bases from V and 0 bases from J; junction bases left unmatched: 6. DNA for the CDR3: TGTGCCAGCAGCCCACGGACTAGCCTCTCCTACAATGAGCAGTTCTTC. This codes for CASSPRTSLSYNEQFF. Together with reference TRBV7-2 and TRBJ2-1, the CDR3 gives the full variable domain: GAGVSQSPSNKVTEKGKDVELRCDPISGHTALYWYRQSLGQGLEFLIYFQGNSAPDKSGLPSDRFSAERTGGSVSTLTIQRTQQEDSAVYLCASSPRTSLSYNEQFFGPGTRLTVL.

The gene calls are TRBV7-8 and TRBJ2-7; D might be TRBD1 (6 bases). The CDR3 consists of 16 residues. The V gene lost 5 bases and the J gene lost 0 bases, with 17 bases spanning the gap. The germline V gene has CDR1 SGHVS and CDR2 FQNEAQ. The CDR3 sequence: CASSLPTDRSSYEQYF. The CDR3 coding sequence is TGTGCCAGCAGCCTACCGACCGACAGGAGCTCCTACGAGCAGTACTTC. Full variable domain (outside the CDR3, taken from reference TRBV7-8 and TRBJ2-7): GAGVSQSPRYKVAKRGQDVALRCDPISGHVSLFWYQQALGQGPEFLTYFQNEAQLDKSGLPSDRFFAERPEGSVSTLKIQRTQQEDSAVYLCASSLPTDRSSYEQYFGPGTRLTVT.

The CDR3 sequence is CASSPSGGSEAFF. As DNA, the CDR3 is TGTGCCAGCTCACCTTCAGGGGGCTCTGAAGCTTTCTTT. The chain links TRBV18 to TRBJ1-1; 8 bases are a match to TRBD1. Germline CDR1 reads KGHSH; CDR2 reads LQKENI. With V trimmed by 3 bases and J by 6 bases, 3 bases remained unmatched. The CDR3 is made up of 13 amino acids.

This chain joins TRBV16 and TRBJ1-5; D may be TRBD1 (6 bases). Trimming left V 4 bases short and J 0 bases short, with 25 bases between. Germline V CDR1 and CDR2: KGHSY, FQNENV. This CDR3 is built from 20 residues. In DNA form, the CDR3 reads TGTGCCAGCAGCCTCACGCCGGGGGCGCGGACTATCTATAGCAATCAGCCCCAGCATTTT. As protein: CASSLTPGARTIYSNQPQHF.

This chain connects TRBV7-2 to TRBJ1-5; D is undetermined. V lost 0 bases and J 2 bases, leaving 17 bases between the germline ends. Germline CDR1 reads SGHTA; CDR2 reads FQGNSA. The CDR3 consists of 18 residues. CDR3: CASSLAPYSGRGNQPQHF. The CDR3 nucleotides are TGTGCCAGCAGCTTAGCCCCTTACTCGGGCAGAGGCAATCAGCCCCAGCATTTT.

The chain links TRBV7-8 to TRBJ1-5; unclear D gene. Trimming pared 0 bases from V and 3 bases from J, leaving 9 bases between. The germline gives CDR1 SGHVS, CDR2 FQNEAQ. This CDR3 contains 15 residues. The CDR3 reads CASSLAPDFNQPQHF. DNA of the CDR3: TGTGCCAGCAGCTTAGCGCCGGATTTCAATCAGCCCCAGCATTTT.

The chain employs TRBV7-9 and TRBJ1-6, with a weak D call TRBD1 (5 bases). In germline, CDR1 is SEHNR, CDR2 FQNEAQ (reference sequence). The CDR3 consists of 15 residues. With 1 base removed from V and 8 bases from J, the gap between germline ends came to 12 bases. The CDR3 DNA reads as TGTGCCAGCAGCTTAGTGGGGCAGGCCGATTCACCCCTCCACTTT. This encodes CASSLVGQADSPLHF.

This chain connects TRBV18 to TRBJ2-5, with TRBD1 identical over 9 bases. Trimming removed 4 bases from V and 4 bases from J; junction bases left unmatched: 4. This CDR3 is built from 14 residues. CDR1 KGHSH and CDR2 LQKENI come from the germline V gene. The CDR3 reads CASSLNRGRETQYF. CDR3 bases: TGTGCCAGCTCACTAAACAGGGGGCGAGAGACCCAGTACTTC. Combining the CDR3 with reference TRBV18 and TRBJ2-5 gives the whole variable domain NAGVMQNPRHLVRRRGQEARLRCSPMKGHSHVYWYRQLPEEGLKFMVYLQKENIIDESGMPKERFSAEFPKEGPSILRIQQVVRGDSAAYFCASSLNRGRETQYFGPGTRLLVL.

V is TRBV5-5 and J is TRBJ1-5; 9 bases are a match to TRBD1. CDR3 size: 17 residues. The germline CDR1 and CDR2 sequences are SGHKS and YYEKEE (reference sequence). Germline trimming cut 4 bases from V and 2 bases from J; bases unmatched to any gene: 10. DNA of the CDR3: TGTGCCAGCAGCGTGAATCCGGGACAGGGTGGCAATCAGCCCCAGCATTTT. Translation gives CASSVNPGQGGNQPQHF.